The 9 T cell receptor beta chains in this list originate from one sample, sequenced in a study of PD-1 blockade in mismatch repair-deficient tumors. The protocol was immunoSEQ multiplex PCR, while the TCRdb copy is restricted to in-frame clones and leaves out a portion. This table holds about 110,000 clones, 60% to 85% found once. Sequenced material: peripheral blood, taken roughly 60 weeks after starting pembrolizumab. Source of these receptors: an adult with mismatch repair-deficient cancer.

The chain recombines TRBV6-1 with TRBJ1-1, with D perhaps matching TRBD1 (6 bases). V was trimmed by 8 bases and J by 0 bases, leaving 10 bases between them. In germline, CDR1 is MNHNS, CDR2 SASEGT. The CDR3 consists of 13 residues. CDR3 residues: CASVHRVNTEAFF. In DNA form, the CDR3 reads TGTGCCAGCGTTCACAGGGTGAACACTGAAGCTTTCTTT.

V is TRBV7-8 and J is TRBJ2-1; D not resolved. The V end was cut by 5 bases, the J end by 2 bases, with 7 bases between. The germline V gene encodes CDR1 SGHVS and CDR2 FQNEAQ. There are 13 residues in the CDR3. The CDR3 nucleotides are TGTGCCAGCAGCCCTTTGGCCTACAATGAGCAGTTCTTC. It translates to CASSPLAYNEQFF. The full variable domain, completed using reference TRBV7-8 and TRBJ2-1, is GAGVSQSPRYKVAKRGQDVALRCDPISGHVSLFWYQQALGQGPEFLTYFQNEAQLDKSGLPSDRFFAERPEGSVSTLKIQRTQQEDSAVYLCASSPLAYNEQFFGPGTRLTVL.

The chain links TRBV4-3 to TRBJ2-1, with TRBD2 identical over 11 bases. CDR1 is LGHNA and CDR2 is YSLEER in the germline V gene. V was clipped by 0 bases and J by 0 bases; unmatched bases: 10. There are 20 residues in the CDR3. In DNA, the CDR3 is TGCGCCAGCAGCCAAGATGTCGGGACTAGCGGAACCAGCTCCTACAATGAGCAGTTCTTC. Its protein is CASSQDVGTSGTSSYNEQFF.

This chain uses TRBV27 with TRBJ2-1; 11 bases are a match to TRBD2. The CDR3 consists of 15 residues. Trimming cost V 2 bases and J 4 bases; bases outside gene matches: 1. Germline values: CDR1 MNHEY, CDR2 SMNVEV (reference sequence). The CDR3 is CASSLGLAGYNEQFF. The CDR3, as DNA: TGTGCCAGCAGTTTAGGACTAGCGGGTTACAATGAGCAGTTCTTC.

The CDR3 loop is CASSSLGGVGETQYF. CDR3 nucleotides: TGCGCCAGCAGCTCTCTTGGGGGAGTCGGTGAGACCCAGTACTTC. The V call is TRBV5-1, the J call TRBJ2-5; D may correspond to TRBD1 or TRBD2 (5 bases each). V shed 3 bases and J shed 5 bases, with 17 bases lying between them. Germline V lookup: CDR1 SGHRS, CDR2 YFSETQ. The CDR3 has 15 residues.

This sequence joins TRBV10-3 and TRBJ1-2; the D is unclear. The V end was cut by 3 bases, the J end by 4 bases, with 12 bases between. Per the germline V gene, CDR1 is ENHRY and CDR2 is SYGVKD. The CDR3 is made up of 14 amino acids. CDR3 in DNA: TGTGCCATCAGTGACCCGACGGACCCCTATGGCTACACCTTC. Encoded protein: CAISDPTDPYGYTF.

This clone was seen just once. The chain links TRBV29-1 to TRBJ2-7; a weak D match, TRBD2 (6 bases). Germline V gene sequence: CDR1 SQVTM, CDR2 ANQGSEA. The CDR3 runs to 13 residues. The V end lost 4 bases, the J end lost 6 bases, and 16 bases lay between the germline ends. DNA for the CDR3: TGCAGCGTTGCATACGGCAGGGAGGCCGAGCAGTACTTC. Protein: CSVAYGREAEQYF.

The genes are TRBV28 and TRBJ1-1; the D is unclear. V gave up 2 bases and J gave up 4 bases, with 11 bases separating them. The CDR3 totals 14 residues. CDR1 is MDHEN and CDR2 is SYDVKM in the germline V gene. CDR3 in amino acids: CASSLGRGSTEAFF. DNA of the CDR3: TGTGCCAGCAGTTTAGGGCGGGGTAGCACTGAAGCTTTCTTT.

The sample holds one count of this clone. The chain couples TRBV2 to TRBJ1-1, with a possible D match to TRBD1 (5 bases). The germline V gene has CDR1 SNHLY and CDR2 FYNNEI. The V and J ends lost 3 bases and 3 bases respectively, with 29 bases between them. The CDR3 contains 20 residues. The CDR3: CASSEGTWAPKSPRDTEAFF. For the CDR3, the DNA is TGTGCCAGCAGTGAGGGAACGTGGGCTCCCAAGTCCCCCAGGGACACTGAAGCTTTCTTT.